This TCR beta chain comes out of a study of cytomegalovirus exposure and HLA in healthy donors. Study-level results: In a later analysis, at a false discovery rate of 0.05, 15,000 to 20,000 TCR beta sequences matched HLA alleles. Evidence from a later analysis indicated that most CMV-associated TCR beta chains looked HLA-restricted.

Amplification used 60 Vbeta primers and 13 Jbeta primers. Libraries were prepared by immunoSEQ multiplex PCR; TCRdb keeps only in-frame clonotypes and omits some of them. In total, the table holds about 170,000 clones. Trimming shortened V by 6 bases and J by 1 base, and 19 bases separated the two germline ends. The CDR3 has 17 residues. Germline-derived CDR1 and CDR2 are LNHDA and SQIVND (reference sequence). Notes on this clone: Its antigen is not known.

This TCR came from a woman aged 18-29 years in good health and CMV-seropositive. Sequenced material: PBMCs. The chain joins TRBV19 to TRBJ1-5; tentatively, D is TRBD1 (5 bases). CDR3 nucleotides: TGTGCCAGTAGCCTGGCCTTCCGAGACAGAAGCAATCAGCCCCAGCATTTT. Encoded protein: CASSLAFRDRSNQPQHF.